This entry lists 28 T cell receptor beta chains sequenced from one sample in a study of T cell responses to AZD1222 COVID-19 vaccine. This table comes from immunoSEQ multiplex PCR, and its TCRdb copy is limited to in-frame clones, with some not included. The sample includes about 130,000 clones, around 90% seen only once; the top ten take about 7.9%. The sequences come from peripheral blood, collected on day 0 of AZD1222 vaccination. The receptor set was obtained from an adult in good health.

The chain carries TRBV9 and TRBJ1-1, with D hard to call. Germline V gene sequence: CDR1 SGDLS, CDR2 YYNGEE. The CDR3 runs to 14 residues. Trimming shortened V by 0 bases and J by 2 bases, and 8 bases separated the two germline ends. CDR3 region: CASSVGLINTEAFF. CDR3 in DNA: TGTGCCAGCAGCGTAGGTCTCATAAACACTGAAGCTTTCTTT.

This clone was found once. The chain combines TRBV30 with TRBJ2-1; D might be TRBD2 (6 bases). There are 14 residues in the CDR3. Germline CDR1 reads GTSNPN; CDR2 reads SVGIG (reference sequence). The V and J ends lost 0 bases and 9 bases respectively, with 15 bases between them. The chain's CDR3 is CAWSVWRVRGEQFF. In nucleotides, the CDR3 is TGTGCCTGGAGTGTATGGAGGGTACGGGGTGAGCAGTTCTTC.

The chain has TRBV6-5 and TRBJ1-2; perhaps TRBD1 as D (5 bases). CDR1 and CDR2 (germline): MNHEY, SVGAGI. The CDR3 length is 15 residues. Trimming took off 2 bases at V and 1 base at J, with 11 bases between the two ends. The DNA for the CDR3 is TGTGCCAGCAGTTACACGACAGCGAATAACTATGGCTACACCTTC. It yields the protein CASSYTTANNYGYTF.

DNA of the CDR3: TGTGCCAGCAGTGAATTAGGGGGACAGGGGCGATACGAGCAGTACTTC. Its translation is CASSELGGQGRYEQYF. This rearrangement joins TRBV25-1 to TRBJ2-7, with 10 bases fitting TRBD1. V lost 1 base to trimming and J lost 4 bases; unmatched junction nucleotides: 7. The CDR3 sequence is 16 residues long. CDR1 and CDR2 from the germline V gene are MGHDK and SYGVNS.

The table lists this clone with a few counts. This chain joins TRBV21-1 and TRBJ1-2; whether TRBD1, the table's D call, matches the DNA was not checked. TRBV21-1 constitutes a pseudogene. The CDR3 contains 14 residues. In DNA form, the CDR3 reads TGTGCCAGCAGCAAAGAGGACAGGGCGGGCGGCTACACCTTC. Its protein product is CASSKEDRAGGYTF.

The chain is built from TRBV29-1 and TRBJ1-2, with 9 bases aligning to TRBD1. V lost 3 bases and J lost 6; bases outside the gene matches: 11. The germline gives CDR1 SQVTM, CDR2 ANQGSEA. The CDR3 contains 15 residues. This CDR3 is CSVDPGGQGTHGYTF. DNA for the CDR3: TGCAGCGTTGACCCCGGCGGACAGGGGACGCATGGCTACACCTTC. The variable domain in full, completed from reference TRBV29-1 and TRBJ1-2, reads SAVISQKPSRDICQRGTSLTIQCQVDSQVTMMFWYRQQPGQSLTLIATANQGSEATYESGFVIDKFPISRPNLTFSTLTVSNMSPEDSSIYLCSVDPGGQGTHGYTFGSGTRLTVV.

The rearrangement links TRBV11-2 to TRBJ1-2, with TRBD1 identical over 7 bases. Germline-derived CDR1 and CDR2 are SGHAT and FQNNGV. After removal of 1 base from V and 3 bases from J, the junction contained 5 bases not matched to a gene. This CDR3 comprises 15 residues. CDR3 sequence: CASSLGGQSYYGYTF. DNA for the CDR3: TGTGCCAGCAGCTTAGGGGGACAGAGCTACTATGGCTACACCTTC.

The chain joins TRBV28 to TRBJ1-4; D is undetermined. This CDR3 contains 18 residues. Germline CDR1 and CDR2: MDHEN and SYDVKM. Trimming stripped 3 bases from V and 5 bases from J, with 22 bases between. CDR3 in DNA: TGTGCCAGCAGTTTGGCAGGCCCTAGAACGGGCTTAAATGAAAAACTGTTTTTT. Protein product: CASSLAGPRTGLNEKLFF.

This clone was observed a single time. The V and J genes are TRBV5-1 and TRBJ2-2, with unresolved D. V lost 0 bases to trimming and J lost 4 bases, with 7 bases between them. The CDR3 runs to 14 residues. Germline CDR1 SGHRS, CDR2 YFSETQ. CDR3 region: CASSLAVSTGELFF. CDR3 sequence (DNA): TGCGCCAGCAGCTTGGCAGTCAGCACCGGGGAGCTGTTTTTT.

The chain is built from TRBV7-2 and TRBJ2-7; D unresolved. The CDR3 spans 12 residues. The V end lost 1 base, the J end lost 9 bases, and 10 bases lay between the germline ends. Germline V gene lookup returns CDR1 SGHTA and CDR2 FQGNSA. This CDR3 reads CASSLVGVRQYF. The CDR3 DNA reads TGTGCCAGCAGCTTAGTAGGTGTGAGGCAGTACTTC.

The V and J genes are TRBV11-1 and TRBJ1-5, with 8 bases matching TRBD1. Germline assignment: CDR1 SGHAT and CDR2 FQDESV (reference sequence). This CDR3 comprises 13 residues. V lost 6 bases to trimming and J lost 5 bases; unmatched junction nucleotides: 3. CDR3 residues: CASSLQGDQPQHF. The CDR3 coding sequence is TGTGCCAGCAGTCTACAGGGGGATCAGCCCCAGCATTTT.

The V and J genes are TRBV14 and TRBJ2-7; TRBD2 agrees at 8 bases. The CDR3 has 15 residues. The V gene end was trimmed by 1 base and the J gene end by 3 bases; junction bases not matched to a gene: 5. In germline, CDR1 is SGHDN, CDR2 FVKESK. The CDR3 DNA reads TGTGCCAGCAGCCAAGGGTTGGGACTAGGCTACGAGCAGTACTTC. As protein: CASSQGLGLGYEQYF.

The CDR3 sequence is CASSQDTGARKEQYF. CDR3 DNA sequence: TGCGCCAGCAGCCAAGATACAGGGGCGCGGAAAGAGCAGTACTTC. The rearrangement uses TRBV4-3 and TRBJ2-7, with 7 bases fitting TRBD1. J was trimmed by 7 bases and V by 0 bases; bases with no gene match: 9. Looked up from germline, CDR1 is LGHNA and CDR2 is YSLEER. CDR3 size: 15 residues.

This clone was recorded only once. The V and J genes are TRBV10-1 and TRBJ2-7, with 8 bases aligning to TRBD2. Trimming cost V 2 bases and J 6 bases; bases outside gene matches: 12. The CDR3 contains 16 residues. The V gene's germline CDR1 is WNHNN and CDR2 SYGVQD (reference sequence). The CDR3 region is CASSEEVAGGRSEQYF. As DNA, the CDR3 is TGCGCCAGCAGTGAGGAGGTGGCGGGAGGACGGAGCGAGCAGTACTTC.

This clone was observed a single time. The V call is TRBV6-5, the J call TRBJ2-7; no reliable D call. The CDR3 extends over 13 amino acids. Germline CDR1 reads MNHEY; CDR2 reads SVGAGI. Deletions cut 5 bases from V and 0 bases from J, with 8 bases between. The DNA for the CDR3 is TGTGCCAGCAGTCAGACGATCTCCTACGAGCAGTACTTC. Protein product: CASSQTISYEQYF.

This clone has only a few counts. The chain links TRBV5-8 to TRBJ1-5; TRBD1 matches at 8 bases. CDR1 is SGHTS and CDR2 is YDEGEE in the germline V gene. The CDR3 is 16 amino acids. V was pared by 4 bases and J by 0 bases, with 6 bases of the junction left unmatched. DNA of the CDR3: TGTGCCAGCAGCCTACAGGGGGGGGATAGCAATCAGCCCCAGCATTTT. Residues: CASSLQGGDSNQPQHF.

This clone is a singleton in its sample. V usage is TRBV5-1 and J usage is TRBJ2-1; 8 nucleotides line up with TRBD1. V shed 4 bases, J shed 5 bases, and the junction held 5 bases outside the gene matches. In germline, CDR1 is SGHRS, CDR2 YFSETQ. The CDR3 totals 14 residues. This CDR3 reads CASSPGQGNNEQFF. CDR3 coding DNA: TGCGCCAGCAGCCCCGGACAGGGAAACAATGAGCAGTTCTTC.

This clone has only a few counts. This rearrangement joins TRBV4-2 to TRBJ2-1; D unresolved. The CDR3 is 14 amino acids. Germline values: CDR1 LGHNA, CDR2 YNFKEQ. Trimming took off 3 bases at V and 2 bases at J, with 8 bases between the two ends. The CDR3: CASSHGPTYNEQFF. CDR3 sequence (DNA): TGTGCCAGCAGCCATGGCCCCACCTACAATGAGCAGTTCTTC.

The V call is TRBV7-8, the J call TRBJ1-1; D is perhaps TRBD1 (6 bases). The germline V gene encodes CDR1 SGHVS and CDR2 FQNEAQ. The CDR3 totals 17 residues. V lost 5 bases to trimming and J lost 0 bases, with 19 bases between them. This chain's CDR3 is CASSIRTVIYMNTEAFF. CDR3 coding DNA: TGTGCCAGCAGCATACGGACAGTGATCTACATGAACACTGAAGCTTTCTTT.

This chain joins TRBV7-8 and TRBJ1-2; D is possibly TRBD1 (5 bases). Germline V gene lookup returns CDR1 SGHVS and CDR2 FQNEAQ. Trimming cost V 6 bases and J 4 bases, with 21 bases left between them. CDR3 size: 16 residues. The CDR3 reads CASSSDSPGSIYGYTF. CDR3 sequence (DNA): TGTGCCAGCAGTTCCGACAGTCCGGGCAGCATCTATGGCTACACCTTC.

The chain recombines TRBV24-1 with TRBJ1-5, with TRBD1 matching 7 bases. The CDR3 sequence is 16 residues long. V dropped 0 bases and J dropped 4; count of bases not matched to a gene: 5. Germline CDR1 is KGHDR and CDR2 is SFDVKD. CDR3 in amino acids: CATSDLKGASNQPQHF. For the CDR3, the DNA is TGTGCCACCAGTGATTTGAAGGGGGCGAGTAATCAGCCCCAGCATTTT.

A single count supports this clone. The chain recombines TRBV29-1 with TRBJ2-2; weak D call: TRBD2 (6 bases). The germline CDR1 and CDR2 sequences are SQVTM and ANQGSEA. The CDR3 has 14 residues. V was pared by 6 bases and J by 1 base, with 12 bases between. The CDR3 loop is CSVRTGVNTGELFF. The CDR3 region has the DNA TGCAGCGTCCGTACGGGGGTGAACACCGGGGAGCTGTTTTTT.

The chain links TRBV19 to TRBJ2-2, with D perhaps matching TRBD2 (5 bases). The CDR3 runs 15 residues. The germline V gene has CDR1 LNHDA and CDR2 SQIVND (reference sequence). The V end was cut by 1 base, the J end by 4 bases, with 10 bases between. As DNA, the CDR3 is TGTGCCAGTAGTATAGGGCTAGCCGTCACCGGGGAGCTGTTTTTT. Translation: CASSIGLAVTGELFF. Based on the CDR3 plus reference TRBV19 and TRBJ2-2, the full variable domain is DGGITQSPKYLFRKEGQNVTLSCEQNLNHDAMYWYRQDPGQGLRLIYYSQIVNDFQKGDIAEGYSVSREKKESFPLTVTSAQKNPTAFYLCASSIGLAVTGELFFGEGSRLTVL.

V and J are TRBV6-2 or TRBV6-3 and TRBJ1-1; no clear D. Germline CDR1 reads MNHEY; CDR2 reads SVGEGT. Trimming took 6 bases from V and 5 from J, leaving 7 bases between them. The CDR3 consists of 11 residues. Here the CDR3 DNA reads TGTGCCAGCAGCGACCGGACTGAAGCTTTCTTT. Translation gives CASSDRTEAFF.

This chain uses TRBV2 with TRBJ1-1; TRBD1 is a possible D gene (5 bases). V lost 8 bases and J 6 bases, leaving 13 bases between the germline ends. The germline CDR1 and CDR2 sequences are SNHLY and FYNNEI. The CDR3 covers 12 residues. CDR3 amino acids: CASLSTGPEAFF. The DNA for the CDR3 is TGTGCCAGCTTGTCTACGGGGCCTGAAGCTTTCTTT. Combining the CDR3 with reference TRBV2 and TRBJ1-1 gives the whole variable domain EPEVTQTPSHQVTQMGQEVILRCVPISNHLYFYWYRQILGQKVEFLVSFYNNEISEKSEIFDDQFSVERPDGSNFTLKIRSTKLEDSAMYFCASLSTGPEAFFGQGTRLTVV.

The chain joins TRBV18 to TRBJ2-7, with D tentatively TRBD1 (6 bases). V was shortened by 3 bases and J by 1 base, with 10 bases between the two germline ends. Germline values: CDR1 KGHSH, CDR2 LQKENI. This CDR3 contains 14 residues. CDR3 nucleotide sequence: TGTGCCAGCTCACCTGGACAGATGTCCTACGAGCAGTACTTC. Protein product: CASSPGQMSYEQYF.

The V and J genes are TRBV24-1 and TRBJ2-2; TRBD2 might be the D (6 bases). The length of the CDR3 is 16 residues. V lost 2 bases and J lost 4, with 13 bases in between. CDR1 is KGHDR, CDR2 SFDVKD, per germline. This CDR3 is CATSDWADGGTGELFF. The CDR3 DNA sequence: TGTGCCACCAGTGATTGGGCCGACGGGGGCACCGGGGAGCTGTTTTTT.

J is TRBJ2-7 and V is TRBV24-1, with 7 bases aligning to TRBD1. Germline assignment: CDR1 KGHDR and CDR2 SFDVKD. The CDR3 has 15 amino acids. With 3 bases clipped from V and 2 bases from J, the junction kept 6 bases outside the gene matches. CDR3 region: CATSDPRQGPYEQYF. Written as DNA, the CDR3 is TGTGCCACCAGTGATCCCCGACAGGGCCCCTACGAGCAGTACTTC.